These 25 T cell receptor beta chains came from one sample sequenced in a study of brain T cells in children with intractable seizures. TCRdb keeps only in-frame clones here, not all; method: immunoSEQ multiplex PCR. The data show 300,000 to 400,000 clones, with about 94% seen just once and 4.5% to 7% held by the top ten. Regarding time point: blood from clinic visit 5 months post-surgery; TSC patient then seizure free. The sequencing here drew on peripheral blood, taken roughly 5 months after surgery. These receptors were obtained from a boy under two years old with tuberous sclerosis and intractable seizures.

This clone has only a few counts. V and J are TRBV6-6 and TRBJ1-2; TRBD1 matches at 11 bases. The CDR3 length is 14 residues. Looked up from germline, CDR1 is MNHNY and CDR2 is SVGAGI (reference sequence). V shed 6 bases and J 7 bases; nucleotides not matched to a gene: 7. The CDR3: CASSHGQGASGYTF. Here the CDR3 DNA reads TGTGCCAGCAGCCATGGACAGGGGGCGTCTGGCTACACCTTC.

This clone was observed a few times. The gene calls are TRBV7-3 and TRBJ2-1, with D hard to call. The CDR3 consists of 14 residues. Germline values: CDR1 SGHTA, CDR2 FQGTGA. Trimming removed 1 base from V and 1 base from J, with 5 bases in between. In DNA, the CDR3 is TGTGCCAGCAGCTTAAGACCGTCCTACAATGAGCAGTTCTTC. It yields the protein CASSLRPSYNEQFF.

V gene TRBV11-2 combines with J gene TRBJ2-1; 12 bases agree with TRBD2. Trimming removed 1 base from V and 2 bases from J; junction bases left unmatched: 9. Germline V CDR1 and CDR2: SGHAT, FQNNGV. This CDR3 spans 19 amino acids. The CDR3 loop reads CASSLVRLAGDRAYNEQFF. The CDR3 DNA reads TGTGCCAGCAGCTTAGTGAGACTAGCGGGAGATAGGGCCTACAATGAGCAGTTCTTC.

The chain combines TRBV7-9 with TRBJ2-3; no clear D gene. Trimming took 2 bases from V and 2 from J, leaving 8 bases between them. The length of the CDR3 is 14 residues. The germline V gene encodes CDR1 SEHNR and CDR2 FQNEAQ (reference sequence). In DNA, the CDR3 is TGTGCCAGCAGCTTACCGGGTATCACAGATACGCAGTATTTT. Amino acid sequence: CASSLPGITDTQYF. The full variable domain, rest sourced from reference TRBV7-9 and TRBJ2-3, is DTGVSQNPRHKITKRGQNVTFRCDPISEHNRLYWYRQTLGQGPEFLTYFQNEAQLEKSRLLSDRFSAERPKGSFSTLEIQRTEQGDSAMYLCASSLPGITDTQYFGPGTRLTVL.

The genes are TRBV10-3 and TRBJ2-2; perhaps TRBD1 as D (5 bases). The CDR3 is made up of 15 amino acids. With 6 bases removed from V and 3 bases from J, the gap between germline ends came to 14 bases. Germline CDR1 and CDR2: ENHRY and SYGVKD. The chain's CDR3 is CAISQQGADTGELFF. The CDR3 DNA reads TGTGCCATCAGCCAGCAAGGGGCGGACACCGGGGAGCTGTTTTTT.

The chain recombines TRBV5-4 with TRBJ1-6, with 7 bases aligning to TRBD1. The ends lost 4 bases at V and 10 bases at J; junction bases unmatched: 8. CDR1 SGHNT and CDR2 YYREEE come from the germline V gene (reference sequence). This CDR3 is 14 amino acids long. The CDR3 coding sequence is TGTGCCAGCAGCCAACCAGGGGGGAAGTCACCCCTCCACTTT. This sequence encodes CASSQPGGKSPLHF.

This clone was detected once. J is TRBJ1-2 and V is TRBV19; D remains ambiguous. Germline CDR1 reads LNHDA; CDR2 reads SQIVND (reference sequence). This CDR3 spans 13 amino acids. With 2 bases removed from V and 0 bases from J, the gap between germline ends came to 4 bases. This chain's CDR3 is CASSITSNYGYTF. For the CDR3, the DNA is TGTGCCAGTAGTATAACCTCTAACTATGGCTACACCTTC.

This clone has just a few counts. The chain has TRBV28 and TRBJ2-1; 10 bases agree with TRBD2. The CDR3 totals 18 residues. Germline loops: CDR1 MDHEN, CDR2 SYDVKM. The ends lost 1 base at V and 7 bases at J; junction bases unmatched: 13. The CDR3 sequence: CASSLLGGGASGRNEQFF. The CDR3 nucleotides read TGTGCCAGCAGTTTATTAGGGGGAGGGGCTAGCGGGAGAAATGAGCAGTTCTTC.

The rearrangement links TRBV9 to TRBJ2-1; D perhaps matches TRBD2 (5 bases). Trimming shortened V by 2 bases and J by 2 bases, and 11 bases separated the two germline ends. The CDR3 is made up of 15 amino acids. The V gene's germline CDR1 is SGDLS and CDR2 YYNGEE. CDR3 nucleotide sequence: TGTGCCAGCAGCGTCACGGGGTCGACCTACAATGAGCAGTTCTTC. It specifies CASSVTGSTYNEQFF.

The count of this clone is one. The chain has TRBV19 and TRBJ2-7; 10 positions match TRBD2. Trimming took 3 bases from V and 3 from J; bases not matched to a gene: 2. Germline values: CDR1 LNHDA, CDR2 SQIVND (reference sequence). The CDR3 spans 14 residues. DNA for the CDR3: TGTGCCAGTAGTATCCAGCGGGGGGGCTACGAGCAGTACTTC. It encodes CASSIQRGGYEQYF.

The V call is TRBV5-4, the J call TRBJ1-2; 10 bases line up with TRBD1. There are 13 residues in the CDR3. Germline CDR1 reads SGHNT; CDR2 reads YYREEE (reference sequence). The junction had 4 bases not matched to a gene; V was cut back by 9 bases and J by 2 bases. This chain's CDR3 is CATKGQGNYGYTF. CDR3 in DNA: TGTGCCACGAAGGGACAGGGGAACTATGGCTACACCTTC.

This clone was seen only once. The chain carries TRBV6-5 and TRBJ2-7; D gene unclear. Trimming removed 0 bases from V and 3 bases from J, with 12 bases in between. The V gene's germline CDR1 is MNHEY and CDR2 SVGAGI. The CDR3 spans 15 residues. The CDR3 protein is CASSYSAGRVYEQYF. The CDR3 DNA reads as TGTGCCAGCAGTTACTCGGCAGGAAGAGTCTACGAGCAGTACTTC.

This chain links TRBV11-3 with TRBJ2-1, with D unclear. The germline gives CDR1 SGHNT, CDR2 YENEEA. The CDR3 is made up of 17 amino acids. V lost 5 bases and J 7 bases, leaving 24 bases between the germline ends. CDR3 amino acids: CASSNPATEASGNEQFF. Here the CDR3 DNA reads TGTGCCAGCAGCAATCCGGCTACTGAGGCCTCCGGAAATGAGCAGTTCTTC.

The rearrangement uses TRBV19 and TRBJ1-2; TRBD1 agrees at 7 bases. Looked up from germline, CDR1 is LNHDA and CDR2 is SQIVND (reference sequence). The ends lost 7 bases at V and 5 bases at J; junction bases unmatched: 10. The length of the CDR3 is 14 residues. CDR3 DNA: TGTGCCAGTACCCCTGAGACAGGGTTATATGGCTACACCTTC. This translates into CASTPETGLYGYTF.

This chain uses TRBV25-1 with TRBJ2-1, with unresolved D. The CDR3 runs 16 residues. V lost 9 bases, J lost 0 bases, and 18 bases lay in between. In germline, CDR1 is MGHDK, CDR2 SYGVNS. CDR3 sequence (DNA): TGTGCCAGTACCCCCGGTGGGCGAGCCTCCTACAATGAGCAGTTCTTC. Protein sequence: CASTPGGRASYNEQFF.

The chain recombines TRBV7-9 with TRBJ1-5; D might be TRBD1 (5 bases). The V end was cut by 2 bases, the J end by 4 bases, with 15 bases between. Germline loops: CDR1 SEHNR, CDR2 FQNEAQ (reference sequence). CDR3 size: 16 residues. The CDR3 loop is CASSLSGTLRNQPQHF. DNA of the CDR3: TGTGCCAGCAGCTTATCGGGGACCTTAAGGAATCAGCCCCAGCATTTT.

The rearrangement links TRBV5-1 to TRBJ2-3; 10 bases are shared with TRBD1. Germline CDR1 and CDR2: SGHRS and YFSETQ. CDR3 size: 16 residues. V dropped 5 bases and J dropped 4; count of bases not matched to a gene: 10. CDR3: CASSPPGQGSADTQYF. The CDR3 bases are TGCGCCAGCAGTCCACCGGGACAGGGGTCCGCAGATACGCAGTATTTT.

The V and J genes are TRBV14 and TRBJ2-5; the D is unclear. The CDR3 runs to 11 residues. V shed 3 bases and J shed 5 bases, with 4 bases lying between them. Germline assignment: CDR1 SGHDN and CDR2 FVKESK. For the CDR3, the DNA is TGTGCCAGCAGCCATCGGGAGACCCAGTACTTC. It yields the protein CASSHRETQYF.

The chain has TRBV5-4 and TRBJ2-7; D possibly corresponds to TRBD2 (5 bases). Trimming stripped 4 bases from V and 2 bases from J, with 16 bases between. This CDR3 region has 15 residues. Germline V lookup: CDR1 SGHNT, CDR2 YYREEE (reference sequence). The CDR3 loop reads CASSPAGRITYEQYF. The CDR3 nucleotides read TGTGCCAGCAGCCCCGCGGGCAGGATCACCTACGAGCAGTACTTC.

The chain is built from TRBV7-9 and TRBJ2-7, with 9 bases identical to TRBD1. With 4 bases clipped from V and 3 bases from J, the junction kept 10 bases outside the gene matches. The CDR3 length is 16 residues. CDR1 and CDR2 (germline): SEHNR, FQNEAQ (reference sequence). In nucleotides, the CDR3 is TGTGCCAGCAGCTCCCCGCGACAGGGGGTTTGCTACGAGCAGTACTTC. Its protein product is CASSSPRQGVCYEQYF.

This clone has only one observation. The chain carries TRBV27 and TRBJ1-4; D is ambiguous. CDR3 length: 12 amino acids. CDR1 MNHEY and CDR2 SMNVEV come from the germline V gene (reference sequence). Trimming stripped 3 bases from V and 7 bases from J, with 6 bases between. The CDR3, as DNA: TGTGCCAGCAGTTTGAGTGCTGAAAAACTGTTTTTT. It codes for CASSLSAEKLFF.

The chain couples TRBV27 to TRBJ2-3, with 8 bases lining up with TRBD2. The CDR3 totals 16 residues. Trimming removed 2 bases from V and 2 bases from J; junction bases left unmatched: 6. Germline-derived CDR1 and CDR2 are MNHEY and SMNVEV (reference sequence). The CDR3 sequence: CASSLSGLAYTDTQYF. CDR3 sequence (DNA): TGTGCCAGCAGTTTAAGTGGACTAGCTTACACAGATACGCAGTATTTT.

The chain has TRBV24-1 and TRBJ2-7; TRBD2 matches at 13 bases. Trimming at V came to 4 bases and at J to 2 bases, leaving 1 base not matched to a gene. CDR3 length: 15 amino acids. Germline-derived CDR1 and CDR2 are KGHDR and SFDVKD. Written as DNA, the CDR3 is TGTGCCACCAGTGACGGGACTAGCGGGACCTACGAGCAGTACTTC. It codes for CATSDGTSGTYEQYF.

This rearrangement joins TRBV19 to TRBJ2-2; the D gene is possibly TRBD2 (5 bases). V dropped 6 bases and J dropped 0 bases, with 23 bases sitting between them. This CDR3 has 19 residues. The germline V gene encodes CDR1 LNHDA and CDR2 SQIVND (reference sequence). The CDR3 region has the DNA TGTGCCAGTAGGCCCTCCGGGGTGGGAAAGCGTACGAACACCGGGGAGCTGTTTTTT. Protein sequence: CASRPSGVGKRTNTGELFF.

The chain recombines TRBV19 with TRBJ2-1; 9 bases match TRBD1. The CDR3 spans 17 residues. Germline CDR1 LNHDA, CDR2 SQIVND (reference sequence). The junction had 18 bases not matched to a gene; V was cut back by 6 bases and J by 9 bases. DNA of the CDR3: TGTGCCAGTAGCCTTCCTTTAAGGACAGGGGAGGGCAGTGAGCAGTTCTTC. As protein: CASSLPLRTGEGSEQFF.